This T cell receptor beta chain was observed in a study of T cell repertoires in cytomegalovirus infection (dated by TCRdb to the late 2010s). Regarding the study in general: Alongside well-studied HLA-B-restricted epitopes, the peptide stimulations were aimed at recently identified HLA-C-restricted CMV epitopes, whose presentation resists viral immunomodulation. The HLA type of each donor mattered for the analysis, because public TCR beta signatures pointed to carriage of CMV infection along with the matching HLA type.

The sample was run on an Illumina HiSeq 1500. The raw public data were reprocessed by TCRdb itself: fastp quality trimming at Q25, MiXCR clonotype calling, in-frame beta chains only. Every entry covers one CDR3 protein and lists the most common genes and DNA from its rows. This sample comprises 380,000 or so distinct CDR3 sequences, about 34% of them detected only once. About 13% of the sample lies in the top ten. The sample holds a few counts of this clonotype. Its antigen is currently not known. Base qualities are missing; no much larger clone stands one base away. Read against the paper, the sample's treatment or condition label means: in vitro stimulation with specific CMV peptide epitopes to enrich CMV-specific T cells. The full study reports these points: The ex vivo response was dominated by HLA-C-restricted CMV-specific TCR beta clonotypes, and the single most frequent clonotype in two of eight donors was supplied by these HLA-C-restricted clonotypes. Cumulative frequency of public TCR beta family members discriminated carriers of CMV infection plus the relevant HLA type in this cohort and an independent 352-donor cohort.

The germline V gene supplies CDR1 SGHVS and CDR2 FQNEAQ. V loses 4 bases, J loses 5 bases, and the germline ends lie 17 bases apart. Spanning cysteine to phenylalanine, the CDR3 consists of 15 amino acids. Only CDR3 DNA remains: 45 bases, in frame from the first base. Sequenced here: cultured PBMCs, sampled from culture after CMV antigen stimulation. This sequence was found in a human donor in good health (CMV status not recorded). Some clones in this sample may be carry-over from other donors' samples. The chain links TRBV7-8 with TRBJ2-5, with a weak D call of TRBD1 (6 bases match). The DNA reads as follows: TGTGCCAGCAGCTCGGGACACCCAAGGAGGGAGACCCAGTACTTC. This encodes CASSSGHPRRETQYF. When the CDR3 is completed using the reference TRBV7-8 and TRBJ2-5 genes on either side, the full variable domain is GAGVSQSPRYKVAKRGQDVALRCDPISGHVSLFWYQQALGQGPEFLTYFQNEAQLDKSGLPSDRFFAERPEGSVSTLKIQRTQQEDSAVYLCASSSGHPRRETQYFGPGTRLLVL.